Shown below are 26 T cell receptor beta chains from a single sample sequenced in a study of Ad26.COV2.S vaccination and SARS-CoV-2 variants. TCRdb's copy holds only in-frame clones and misses some; the assay was immunoSEQ multiplex PCR. The sample lists about 680,000 clones; roughly nine tenths were seen once. Treatment described: 19 received Ad26.COV2.S at low or high dose, single or two shots; 5 received placebo; per-sample allocation not given. After the first vaccine or placebo injection, samples were drawn on day 63. Material: peripheral blood, obtained in a trial of Ad26.COV2.S vaccine versus placebo. All receptors derive from a person between 18 and 65 years old who received the Ad26.COV2.S COVID-19 vaccine or a placebo.

This clone was counted a single time. A read error may produce the germline difference seen at one junction end. CDR3 amino acids: CASSPDGPPEDF. DNA of the CDR3: TGTGCCAGCAGCCCCGACGGTCCCCCCGAGGACTTC. J is TRBJ2-5 and V is TRBV7-6; the D is unclear. Germline CDR1 is SGHVS and CDR2 is FNYEAQ. The CDR3 has 12 residues.

The chain couples TRBV24-1 to TRBJ1-3; D is ambiguous. Trimming took off 10 bases at V and 0 bases at J, with 6 bases between the two ends. Looked up from germline, CDR1 is KGHDR and CDR2 is SFDVKD. CDR3 length equals 12 residues. This chain's CDR3 is CATSSSGNTIYF. As DNA, the CDR3 is TGTGCCACGTCTAGCTCTGGAAACACCATATATTTT.

The chain is built from TRBV21-1 and TRBJ2-1. TRBV21-1 counts as a pseudogene. This CDR3 contains 16 residues. CDR3 protein: CASNLERAVSYNEQFF. CDR3 coding DNA: TGTGCCAGCAACCTCGAAAGGGCCGTCTCCTACAATGAGCAGTTCTTC.

The V call is TRBV4-1, the J call TRBJ1-1, with D perhaps TRBD1 (5 bases). The CDR3 spans 17 residues. V was pared by 4 bases and J by 1 base, with 19 bases between. Germline V CDR1 and CDR2: MGHRA, YSYEKL. The CDR3 DNA sequence: TGCGCCAGCAGCCCGATTGGTAGGGGCCTTAAGAACACTGAAGCTTTCTTT. It specifies CASSPIGRGLKNTEAFF.

This rearrangement joins TRBV19 to TRBJ1-1; D uncertain. Trimming cost V 2 bases and J 3 bases, with 7 bases left between them. Germline V CDR1 and CDR2: LNHDA, SQIVND (reference sequence). The CDR3 is 13 residues long. The CDR3 is CASSIRAHTEAFF. The CDR3 bases are TGTGCCAGTAGTATACGGGCGCACACTGAAGCTTTCTTT.

This chain connects TRBV20-1 to TRBJ2-2; no definite D call. CDR3 length equals 11 residues. Trimming took 4 bases from V and 8 from J, leaving 8 bases between them. CDR1 and CDR2 (germline): DFQATT, SNEGSKA (reference sequence). In DNA, the CDR3 is TGCAGTGCTAACAACTATGGGGAGCTGTTTTTT. This translates into CSANNYGELFF.

The chain recombines TRBV9 with TRBJ2-7, with a possible D match to TRBD2 (7 bases). The CDR3 has 18 amino acids. The V gene lost 2 bases and the J gene lost 4 bases, with 25 bases spanning the gap. Germline V CDR1 and CDR2: SGDLS, YYNGEE. The CDR3 sequence: CASSVLPSGGAQRYEQYF. The CDR3 nucleotides are TGTGCCAGCAGCGTCCTTCCTAGTGGGGGGGCTCAAAGGTACGAGCAGTACTTC.

This clone was observed a single time. This chain connects TRBV6-6 to TRBJ2-4; tentative D call: TRBD1 (5 bases). V shed 0 bases and J shed 6 bases, with 9 bases lying between them. The V gene's germline CDR1 is MNHNY and CDR2 SVGAGI (reference sequence). This CDR3 is 14 amino acids long. The CDR3 loop is CASSYSGQGNIQYF. The CDR3 bases are TGTGCCAGCAGTTACTCGGGCCAGGGAAACATTCAGTACTTC.

V usage is TRBV3-1 (or the pseudogene TRBV3-2) and J usage is TRBJ1-2; D gene unclear. V was trimmed by 0 bases and J by 3 bases, leaving 11 bases between them. This CDR3 spans 15 amino acids. Germline lookup yields CDR1 LGHDT and CDR2 YNNKEL (reference sequence). The CDR3 nucleotides are TGTGCCAGCAGCCAAGAGTGGACGGGAGACTATGGCTACACCTTC. Translation gives CASSQEWTGDYGYTF.

The chain links TRBV27 to TRBJ2-3; 10 nucleotides line up with TRBD2. J was trimmed by 4 bases and V by 7 bases; bases with no gene match: 11. There are 16 residues in the CDR3. Germline CDR1 is MNHEY and CDR2 is SMNVEV (reference sequence). CDR3 bases: TGTGCCAGCACCTCCCCAGCGGGGGGGCACCCAGATACGCAGTATTTT. Residues: CASTSPAGGHPDTQYF.

A remark on this clone: One junction end disagrees with the germline gene, perhaps due to a read error. The chain joins TRBV10-3 to TRBJ2-3; TRBD2 matches 7 bases. The length of the CDR3 is 13 residues. Germline V gene lookup returns CDR1 ENHRY and CDR2 SYGVKD. The CDR3 is CAVREGSTDTQYF. The DNA for the CDR3 is TGTGCCGTCAGGGAGGGGAGCACAGATACGCAGTATTTT.

The chain joins TRBV5-6 to TRBJ2-7; the match to TRBD2 covers 7 bases. Germline V CDR1 and CDR2: SGHDT, YYEEEE. This CDR3 is 14 amino acids long. The J segment lost 11 bases and the V segment lost 2 bases, leaving 13 bases of the junction unmatched. This chain's CDR3 is CASSFDGRAVGEYF. The CDR3 bases are TGTGCCAGCAGCTTCGATGGGAGGGCGGTCGGGGAGTACTTC.

V is TRBV20-1 and J is TRBJ1-2; 8 positions match TRBD1. Germline V gene data show CDR1 as DFQATT and CDR2 as SNEGSKA (reference sequence). CDR3 length equals 15 residues. V lost 3 bases to trimming and J lost 7 bases; unmatched junction nucleotides: 13. The CDR3 DNA follows: TGCAGTGCTAGTCTGGACAGGGTTGGCAGTGGTGGCTACACCTTC. Encoded protein: CSASLDRVGSGGYTF.

The chain recombines TRBV21-1 with TRBJ2-7. TRBV21-1 is a documented pseudogene. The CDR3 spans 14 residues. This chain's CDR3 is CASSKRTWDYEQYF. In nucleotides, the CDR3 is TGTGCCAGCAGCAAAAGGACCTGGGATTACGAGCAGTACTTC.

This clone showed up just once. V and J are TRBV18 and TRBJ1-4; D perhaps matches TRBD1 (5 bases). The ends were cut back, 4 bases at V and 0 bases at J, with 12 bases in the middle. The germline gives CDR1 KGHSH, CDR2 LQKENI. The CDR3 runs 16 residues. The CDR3 protein is CASSLGPAATNEKLFF. Written as DNA, the CDR3 is TGTGCCAGCTCACTGGGGCCAGCTGCAACTAATGAAAAACTGTTTTTT.

This sequence joins TRBV5-4 and TRBJ2-3; D tentatively fits TRBD1 or TRBD2 (5 bases each). The CDR3 runs to 14 residues. Trimming shortened V by 4 bases and J by 4 bases, and 13 bases separated the two germline ends. Germline CDR1 and CDR2: SGHNT and YYREEE (reference sequence). In nucleotides, the CDR3 is TGTGCCAGCAGCACGGGGACCGCGGCAGATACGCAGTATTTT. Translation: CASSTGTAADTQYF.

The chain is built from TRBV5-1 and TRBJ2-5, with TRBD2 matching over 13 bases. The CDR3 covers 15 residues. Germline V lookup: CDR1 SGHRS, CDR2 YFSETQ. Trimming at V came to 4 bases and at J to 5 bases, leaving 5 bases not matched to a gene. The CDR3 nucleotides read TGCGCCAGCAGCCGATCACTAGCGGGAGGGGAGACCCAGTACTTC. It is translated as CASSRSLAGGETQYF. Combining the CDR3 with reference TRBV5-1 and TRBJ2-5 gives the whole variable domain KAGVTQTPRYLIKTRGQQVTLSCSPISGHRSVSWYQQTPGQGLQFLFEYFSETQRNKGNFPGRFSGRQFSNSRSEMNVSTLELGDSALYLCASSRSLAGGETQYFGPGTRLLVL.

The chain couples TRBV4-1 to TRBJ1-6; D gene uncertain. Germline V gives CDR1 MGHRA, CDR2 YSYEKL. CDR3 length: 15 amino acids. Deletions cut 1 base from V and 11 bases from J, with 15 bases between. The CDR3 loop reads CASSQGGGRIAPLHF. The CDR3, as DNA: TGCGCCAGCAGCCAAGGCGGAGGCCGTATCGCACCCCTCCACTTT.

V and J are TRBV19 and TRBJ1-3; 10 bases are a match to TRBD1. The CDR3 covers 14 residues. Germline CDR1 and CDR2: LNHDA and SQIVND (reference sequence). The J segment lost 3 bases and the V segment lost 10 bases, leaving 6 bases of the junction unmatched. The CDR3 nucleotides are TGTGCCACCCGGGACAGGGGACTTGGAAACACCATATATTTT. Its protein product is CATRDRGLGNTIYF. The full variable domain, with the rest looked up from reference TRBV19 and TRBJ1-3, is DGGITQSPKYLFRKEGQNVTLSCEQNLNHDAMYWYRQDPGQGLRLIYYSQIVNDFQKGDIAEGYSVSREKKESFPLTVTSAQKNPTAFYLCATRDRGLGNTIYFGEGSWLTVV.

The DNA for the CDR3 is TGTGCCAGCAGCGCCGGGGGGTCCGATACGCAGTATTTT. Its protein is CASSAGGSDTQYF. The chain links TRBV16 to TRBJ2-3; 7 bases are shared with TRBD2. The CDR3 consists of 13 residues. V gave up 5 bases and J gave up 6 bases; unmatched junction bases: 5. Germline V CDR1 and CDR2: KGHSY, FQNENV.

Concerning this clone: Additional DNA sequences in this sample encode the identical CDR3. The rearrangement uses TRBV5-4 and TRBJ2-5, with a weak D call TRBD2 (5 bases). Per germline, CDR1 SGHNT and CDR2 YYREEE (reference sequence). The CDR3 is 13 residues long. Trimming cost V 2 bases and J 4 bases, with 9 bases left between them. The CDR3 DNA is TGTGCCAGCAGCTTAGGCGGAGGAGAGACCCAGTACTTC. Its translation is CASSLGGGETQYF.

This chain uses TRBV6-5 with TRBJ1-5; no clear D. Germline V CDR1 and CDR2: MNHEY, SVGAGI. The CDR3 has 12 amino acids. The ends were cut back, 6 bases at V and 4 bases at J, with 7 bases in the middle. CDR3 sequence (DNA): TGTGCCAGCAGGGACGGAAATCAGCCCCAGCATTTT. This encodes CASRDGNQPQHF.

This clone was seen more than once but under ten times. The rearrangement links TRBV5-1 to TRBJ1-2, with D possibly TRBD1 on 5 matching bases. This CDR3 comprises 15 residues. Trimming removed 4 bases from V and 4 bases from J, with 17 bases in between. Germline V gene data show CDR1 as SGHRS and CDR2 as YFSETQ. The CDR3 spells CASSIIDGGTYGYTF. CDR3 sequence (DNA): TGCGCCAGCAGCATCATTGACGGAGGGACCTATGGCTACACCTTC.

This chain joins TRBV7-3 and TRBJ1-2; 7 nucleotides match TRBD1. The length of the CDR3 is 15 residues. Unmatched junction bases numbered 11, after V lost 4 bases and J lost 6 bases. CDR1 SGHTA and CDR2 FQGTGA come from the germline V gene. As DNA, the CDR3 is TGTGCCAGCAGCTCGGCGGGACAGCCGTTTCATGGCTACACCTTC. Encoded protein: CASSSAGQPFHGYTF. Full variable domain (outside the CDR3, taken from reference TRBV7-3 and TRBJ1-2): GAGVSQTPSNKVTEKGKYVELRCDPISGHTALYWYRQSLGQGPEFLIYFQGTGAADDSGLPNDRFFAVRPEGSVSTLKIQRTERGDSAVYLCASSSAGQPFHGYTFGSGTRLTVV.

The gene calls are TRBV7-2 and TRBJ1-1; the D is unclear. Trimming shortened V by 5 bases and J by 2 bases, and 12 bases separated the two germline ends. Germline values: CDR1 SGHTA, CDR2 FQGNSA. This CDR3 is 14 amino acids long. The CDR3 reads CASSTPPSNTEAFF. The CDR3 DNA reads as TGTGCCAGCAGCACTCCACCAAGCAACACTGAAGCTTTCTTT.

The CDR3 DNA reads TGTGCCAGCAGCTTGTTAGACAGGGGAGGCTACACCTTC. Amino acid sequence: CASSLLDRGGYTF. The chain carries TRBV7-9 and TRBJ1-2; 8 bases line up with TRBD1. The CDR3 loop spans 13 amino acids. V gave up 3 bases and J gave up 8 bases; unmatched junction bases: 5. Germline V CDR1 and CDR2: SEHNR, FQNEAQ (reference sequence).